A single sample gave rise to the 14 T cell receptor beta chains below, sequenced in a study of T cells in localized non-small cell lung cancer. The data were produced by immunoSEQ multiplex PCR, yet TCRdb's version contains in-frame clones alone and is incomplete. Here the sample spans more than 20,000 clones, over 75% being singletons. Sequenced here: peripheral blood, sampled before any cancer treatment. The receptors stem from a male donor aged 60 or over with stage I squamous cell lung carcinoma.

This chain links TRBV14 with TRBJ2-2; no clear D. The CDR3 extends over 15 amino acids. Germline CDR1 and CDR2: SGHDN and FVKESK. Trimming removed 5 bases from V and 1 base from J, with 11 bases in between. As DNA, the CDR3 is TGTGCCAGCAGCTTTGACCGTCTGAACACCGGGGAGCTGTTTTTT. This encodes CASSFDRLNTGELFF. The full variable domain, with the rest looked up from reference TRBV14 and TRBJ2-2, is EAGVTQFPSHSVIEKGQTVTLRCDPISGHDNLYWYRRVMGKEIKFLLHFVKESKQDESGMPNNRFLAERTGGTYSTLKVQPAELEDSGVYFCASSFDRLNTGELFFGEGSRLTVL.

The J gene is TRBJ2-2, the V gene TRBV9; 8 bases match TRBD2. The CDR3 is made up of 17 amino acids. Per the germline V gene, CDR1 is SGDLS and CDR2 is YYNGEE. V was clipped by 4 bases and J by 4 bases; unmatched bases: 12. Written as DNA, the CDR3 is TGTGCCAGCAGCCCTAGGAGAGCGGGAGACACCACCGGGGAGCTGTTTTTT. Protein sequence: CASSPRRAGDTTGELFF.

The chain couples TRBV6-5 to TRBJ1-4; 10 positions agree with TRBD1. The CDR3 is made up of 13 amino acids. Germline V gene data show CDR1 as MNHEY and CDR2 as SVGAGI. Trimming cost V 8 bases and J 8 bases; bases outside gene matches: 5. The CDR3 reads CASRGQGVEKLFF. CDR3 bases: TGTGCCAGCCGTGGACAGGGGGTCGAAAAACTGTTTTTT.

The chain links TRBV19 to TRBJ1-2; 9 positions agree with TRBD1. Trimming at V came to 6 bases and at J to 6 bases, leaving 5 bases not matched to a gene. CDR3 length: 13 residues. The germline CDR1 and CDR2 sequences are LNHDA and SQIVND (reference sequence). The DNA for the CDR3 is TGTGCCAGTAGAGGACAGGGGAGGCATGGCTACACCTTC. Protein sequence: CASRGQGRHGYTF. The full variable domain, in which reference TRBV19 and TRBJ1-2 provide the parts outside the CDR3, is DGGITQSPKYLFRKEGQNVTLSCEQNLNHDAMYWYRQDPGQGLRLIYYSQIVNDFQKGDIAEGYSVSREKKESFPLTVTSAQKNPTAFYLCASRGQGRHGYTFGSGTRLTVV.

The chain uses TRBV7-8 and TRBJ2-3; 9 positions agree with TRBD2. With V trimmed by 6 bases and J by 1 base, 5 bases remained unmatched. The CDR3 is 15 amino acids. Germline assignment: CDR1 SGHVS and CDR2 FQNEAQ. The CDR3 DNA reads TGTGCCAGCAGACGTAGCGGGAGCGGCACAGATACGCAGTATTTT. The encoded protein is CASRRSGSGTDTQYF. The full variable domain, with the rest looked up from reference TRBV7-8 and TRBJ2-3, is GAGVSQSPRYKVAKRGQDVALRCDPISGHVSLFWYQQALGQGPEFLTYFQNEAQLDKSGLPSDRFFAERPEGSVSTLKIQRTQQEDSAVYLCASRRSGSGTDTQYFGPGTRLTVL.

The CDR3 is CASSPRAGAGANVLTF. CDR3 in DNA: TGTGCCAGCAGCCCGCGGGCGGGGGCCGGGGCCAACGTCCTGACTTTC. The chain carries TRBV5-4 and TRBJ2-6; D is possibly TRBD2 (7 bases). CDR3 size: 16 residues. V was trimmed by 4 bases and J by 4 bases, leaving 15 bases between them. Germline-derived CDR1 and CDR2 are SGHNT and YYREEE (reference sequence).

This chain joins TRBV7-9 and TRBJ2-1; D is ambiguous. The CDR3 totals 14 residues. The germline gives CDR1 SEHNR, CDR2 FQNEAQ (reference sequence). Trimming took 5 bases from V and 2 from J, leaving 10 bases between them. As DNA, the CDR3 is TGTGCCAGCAGCGGCTCCCCCGCCTACAATGAGCAGTTCTTC. Its protein product is CASSGSPAYNEQFF. Filled out from reference TRBV7-9 and TRBJ2-1, the complete variable domain reads DTGVSQNPRHKITKRGQNVTFRCDPISEHNRLYWYRQTLGQGPEFLTYFQNEAQLEKSRLLSDRFSAERPKGSFSTLEIQRTEQGDSAMYLCASSGSPAYNEQFFGPGTRLTVL.

The chain is built from TRBV7-2 and TRBJ2-1; D may correspond to TRBD1 or TRBD2 (5 bases each). CDR1 SGHTA and CDR2 FQGNSA come from the germline V gene. The CDR3 is made up of 16 amino acids. Trimming took 5 bases from V and 6 from J, leaving 20 bases between them. This chain's CDR3 is CASSRELMTGPNEQFF. The CDR3 region has the DNA TGTGCCAGCAGCCGAGAATTGATGACGGGGCCCAATGAGCAGTTCTTC.

The chain recombines TRBV7-8 with TRBJ1-5; D uncertain. Germline lookup yields CDR1 SGHVS and CDR2 FQNEAQ. This CDR3 has 12 residues. The V gene lost 2 bases and the J gene lost 7 bases, with 6 bases spanning the gap. The CDR3 loop reads CASSLPQQPQHF. The CDR3 DNA is TGTGCCAGCAGCTTACCCCAACAGCCCCAGCATTTT.

The J gene is TRBJ2-7, the V gene TRBV19; 8 nucleotides match TRBD1. The V gene end was trimmed by 8 bases and the J gene end by 3 bases; junction bases not matched to a gene: 6. The length of the CDR3 is 13 residues. Germline-derived CDR1 and CDR2 are LNHDA and SQIVND (reference sequence). CDR3 sequence: CASSDRGLYEQYF. CDR3 in DNA: TGTGCCAGTTCAGACAGGGGACTCTACGAGCAGTACTTC.

This clone was seen a few times. The rearrangement links TRBV4-2 to TRBJ2-1; 11 bases line up with TRBD2. CDR3 size: 17 residues. The germline V gene encodes CDR1 LGHNA and CDR2 YNFKEQ. V lost 1 base, J lost 9 bases, and 11 bases stayed unmatched. DNA for the CDR3: TGTGCCAGCAGCCAAGCTCAGACTAGCGGGGAGAAGGGTGAGCAGTTCTTC. Encoded protein: CASSQAQTSGEKGEQFF.

This sequence joins TRBV5-1 and TRBJ2-5, with 8 bases matching TRBD2. CDR1 and CDR2 from the germline V gene are SGHRS and YFSETQ. After removal of 1 base from V and 0 bases from J, the junction contained 5 bases not matched to a gene. The CDR3 has 16 amino acids. The CDR3 is CASSLKVAGYQETQYF. Written as DNA, the CDR3 is TGCGCCAGCAGCTTGAAGGTAGCGGGGTACCAAGAGACCCAGTACTTC.

As to this clone: Its ends do not fully match the called genes, so a read error is possible. The chain is built from TRBV5-3 and TRBJ1-2; D is ambiguous. TRBV5-3 belongs to the ORF category, with a function that is uncertain. The CDR3 is 15 amino acids. CDR3 sequence (DNA): TGCGCCAGCAGCCAAGGCTTAGAAGCTAACTATGGCTACACCTTC. Its translation: CASSQGLEANYGYTF.

The chain recombines TRBV6-5 with TRBJ2-3, with unresolved D. V was cut by 8 bases and J by 6 bases, with 12 bases left in between. This CDR3 comprises 12 residues. Germline assignment: CDR1 MNHEY and CDR2 SVGAGI. CDR3: CASEAPPDTQYF. CDR3 coding DNA: TGTGCCAGCGAGGCCCCACCGGATACGCAGTATTTT.